This T cell receptor beta chain was identified in a study of blood T cell repertoires in COVID-19. Repertoires were generated with immunoSEQ multiplex PCR, while TCRdb's copy carries only in-frame clones and drops some. In the table there are approximately 240,000 clones, around four fifths of which are singletons. The CDR3 loop spans 15 amino acids. CDR1 GTSNPN and CDR2 SVGIG come from the germline V gene (reference sequence). Trimming took 3 bases from V and 6 from J; bases not matched to a gene: 9. The chain links TRBV30 to TRBJ1-5; 9 nucleotides agree with TRBD1. This receptor was obtained from a woman in her sixties who had recovered from COVID-19. The specimen sequenced was peripheral blood. CDR3 DNA: TGTGCCTGGAGGGATACAGGGGGCCTCGGTCAGCCCCAGCATTTT. As protein: CAWRDTGGLGQPQHF.